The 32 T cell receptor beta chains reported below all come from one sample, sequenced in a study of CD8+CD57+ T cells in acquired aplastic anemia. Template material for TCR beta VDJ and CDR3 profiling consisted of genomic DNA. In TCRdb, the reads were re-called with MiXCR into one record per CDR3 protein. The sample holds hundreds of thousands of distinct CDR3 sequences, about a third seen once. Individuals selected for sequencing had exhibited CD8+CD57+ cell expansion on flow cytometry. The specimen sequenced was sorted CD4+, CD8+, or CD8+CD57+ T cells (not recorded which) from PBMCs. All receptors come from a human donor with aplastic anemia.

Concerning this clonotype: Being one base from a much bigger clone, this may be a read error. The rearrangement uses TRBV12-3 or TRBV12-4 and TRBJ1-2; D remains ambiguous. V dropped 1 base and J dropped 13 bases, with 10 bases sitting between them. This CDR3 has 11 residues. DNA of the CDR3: TGTGCCAGCAGTTTAGGGGCTAGCTGCACCTTC. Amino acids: CASSLGASCTF.

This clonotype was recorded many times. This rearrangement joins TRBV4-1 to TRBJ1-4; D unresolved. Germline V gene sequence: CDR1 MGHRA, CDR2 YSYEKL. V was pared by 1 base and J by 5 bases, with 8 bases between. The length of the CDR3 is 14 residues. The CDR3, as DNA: TGCGCCAGCAGCCAAGTACTCCGGAATGAAAAACTGTTTTTT. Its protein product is CASSQVLRNEKLFF.

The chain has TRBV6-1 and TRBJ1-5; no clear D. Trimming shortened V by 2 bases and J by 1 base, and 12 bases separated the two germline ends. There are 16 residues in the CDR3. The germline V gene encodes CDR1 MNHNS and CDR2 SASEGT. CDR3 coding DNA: TGTGCCAGCAGTGAATTATTTTCAGTGAGCAATCAGCCCCAGCATTTT. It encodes CASSELFSVSNQPQHF.

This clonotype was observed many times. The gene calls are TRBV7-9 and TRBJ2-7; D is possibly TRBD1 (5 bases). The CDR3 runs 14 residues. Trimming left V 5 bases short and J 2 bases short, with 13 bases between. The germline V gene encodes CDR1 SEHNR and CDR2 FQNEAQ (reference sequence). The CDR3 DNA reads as TGTGCCAGCAGCGTAAGACAGAGTACCTACGAGCAGTACTTC. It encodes CASSVRQSTYEQYF.

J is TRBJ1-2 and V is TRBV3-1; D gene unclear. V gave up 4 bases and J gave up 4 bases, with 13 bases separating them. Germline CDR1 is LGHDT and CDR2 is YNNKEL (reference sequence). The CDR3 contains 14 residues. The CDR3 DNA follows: TGTGCCAGCAGCCCTCAGGCGATGGGCTATGGCTACACCTTC. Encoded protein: CASSPQAMGYGYTF.

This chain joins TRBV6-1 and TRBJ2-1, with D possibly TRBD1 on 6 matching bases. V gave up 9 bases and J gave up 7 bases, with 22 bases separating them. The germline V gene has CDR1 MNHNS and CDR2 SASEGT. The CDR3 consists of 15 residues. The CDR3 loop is CASTSGTSPTNEQFF. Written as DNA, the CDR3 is TGTGCCAGTACTTCCGGGACATCCCCTACAAATGAGCAGTTCTTC.

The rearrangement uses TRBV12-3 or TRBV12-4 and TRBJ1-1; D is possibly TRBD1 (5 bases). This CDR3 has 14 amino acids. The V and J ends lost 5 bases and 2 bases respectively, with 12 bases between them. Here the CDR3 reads CASSRVTGNTEAFF. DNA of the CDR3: TGTGCCAGCAGTAGGGTAACAGGAAACACTGAAGCTTTCTTT.

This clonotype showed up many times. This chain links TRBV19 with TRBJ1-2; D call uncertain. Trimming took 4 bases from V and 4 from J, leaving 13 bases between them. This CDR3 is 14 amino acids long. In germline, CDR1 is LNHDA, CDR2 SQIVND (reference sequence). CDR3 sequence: CASSTQTVSYGYTF. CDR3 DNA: TGTGCCAGTAGTACACAGACGGTTTCCTATGGCTACACCTTC.

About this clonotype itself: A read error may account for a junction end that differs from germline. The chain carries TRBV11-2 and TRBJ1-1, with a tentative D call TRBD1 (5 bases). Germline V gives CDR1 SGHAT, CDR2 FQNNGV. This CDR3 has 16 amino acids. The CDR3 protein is CTSSFSPGRLGTEASF. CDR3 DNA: TGTACCAGCAGCTTTTCGCCAGGGAGATTGGGGACTGAAGCTTCCTTT.

CDR3 sequence reads: CASSGQETQHF. Here the CDR3 DNA reads TGTGCCAGCAGCGGCCAAGAGACCCAGCATTTT. The genes are TRBV7-2 and TRBJ1-5; D remains unclear. The CDR3 sequence is 11 residues long. Germline assignment: CDR1 SGHTA and CDR2 FQGNSA. V was trimmed by 5 bases and J by 11 bases, leaving 10 bases between them.

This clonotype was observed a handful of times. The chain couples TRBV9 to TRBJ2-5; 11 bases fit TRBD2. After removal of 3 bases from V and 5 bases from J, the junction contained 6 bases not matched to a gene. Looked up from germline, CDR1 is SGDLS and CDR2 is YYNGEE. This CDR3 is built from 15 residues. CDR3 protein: CASSASGGPGETQYF. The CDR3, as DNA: TGTGCCAGCAGCGCTAGCGGGGGGCCGGGGGAGACCCAGTACTTC.

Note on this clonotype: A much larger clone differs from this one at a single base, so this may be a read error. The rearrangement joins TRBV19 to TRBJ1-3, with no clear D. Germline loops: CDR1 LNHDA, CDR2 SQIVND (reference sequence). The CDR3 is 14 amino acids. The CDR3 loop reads CASRGEISGSTIYF. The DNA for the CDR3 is TGTGCCAGTAGGGGCGAGATCTCTGGAAGCACCATATATTTT.

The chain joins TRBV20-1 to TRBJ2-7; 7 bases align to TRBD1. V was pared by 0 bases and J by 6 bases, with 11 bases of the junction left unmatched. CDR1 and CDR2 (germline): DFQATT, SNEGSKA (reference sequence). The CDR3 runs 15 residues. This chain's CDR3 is CSARDSRTGFIEQYF. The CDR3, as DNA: TGCAGTGCTAGAGATAGCCGGACAGGTTTTATCGAGCAGTACTTC.

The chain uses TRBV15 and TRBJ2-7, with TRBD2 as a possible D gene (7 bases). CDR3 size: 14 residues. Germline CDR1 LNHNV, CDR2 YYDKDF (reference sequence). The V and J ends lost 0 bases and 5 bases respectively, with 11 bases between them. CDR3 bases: TGTGCCACCAGCAGAGACCGGGGGGCTCACGAGCAGTACTTC. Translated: CATSRDRGAHEQYF.

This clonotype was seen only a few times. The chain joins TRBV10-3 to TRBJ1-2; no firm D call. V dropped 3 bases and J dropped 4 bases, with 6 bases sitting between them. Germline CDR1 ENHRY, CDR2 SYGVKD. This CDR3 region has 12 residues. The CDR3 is CAISEASYGYTF. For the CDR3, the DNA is TGTGCCATCAGTGAAGCTTCCTATGGCTACACCTTC.

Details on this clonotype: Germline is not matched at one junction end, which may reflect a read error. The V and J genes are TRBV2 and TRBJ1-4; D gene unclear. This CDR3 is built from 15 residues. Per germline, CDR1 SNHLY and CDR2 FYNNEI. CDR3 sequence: CASSLTPPTNERLFF. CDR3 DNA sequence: TGTGCCAGCAGTTTAACACCGCCAACTAATGAAAGACTGTTTTTT.

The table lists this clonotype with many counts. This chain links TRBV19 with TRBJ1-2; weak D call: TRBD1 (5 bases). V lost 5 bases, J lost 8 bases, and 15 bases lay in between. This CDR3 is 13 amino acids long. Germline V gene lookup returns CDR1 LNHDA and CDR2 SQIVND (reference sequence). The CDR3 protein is CASSYHGGEGYTF. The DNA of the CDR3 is TGTGCCAGTAGTTACCATGGGGGTGAGGGCTACACCTTC.

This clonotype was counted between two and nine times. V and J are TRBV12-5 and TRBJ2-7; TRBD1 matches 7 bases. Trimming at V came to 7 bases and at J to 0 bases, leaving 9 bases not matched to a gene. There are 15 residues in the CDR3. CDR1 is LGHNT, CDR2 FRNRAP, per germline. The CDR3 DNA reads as TGTGCTAGTGCCCCCTCCGGGACAGACTCCTACGAGCAGTACTTC. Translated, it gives CASAPSGTDSYEQYF.

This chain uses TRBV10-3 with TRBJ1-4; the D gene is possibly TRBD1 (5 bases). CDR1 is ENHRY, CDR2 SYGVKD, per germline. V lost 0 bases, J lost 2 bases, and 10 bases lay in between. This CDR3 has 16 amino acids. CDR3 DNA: TGTGCCATCAGTGAGTCAGGGGTTGGGACTAATGAAAAACTGTTTTTT. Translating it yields CAISESGVGTNEKLFF.

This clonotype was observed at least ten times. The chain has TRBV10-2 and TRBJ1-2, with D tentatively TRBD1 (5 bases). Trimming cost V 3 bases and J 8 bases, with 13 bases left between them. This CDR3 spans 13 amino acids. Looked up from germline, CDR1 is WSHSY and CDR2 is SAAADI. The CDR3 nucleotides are TGCGCCAGCAGTGACACTACCCAGGGAGGCTACACCTTC. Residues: CASSDTTQGGYTF.

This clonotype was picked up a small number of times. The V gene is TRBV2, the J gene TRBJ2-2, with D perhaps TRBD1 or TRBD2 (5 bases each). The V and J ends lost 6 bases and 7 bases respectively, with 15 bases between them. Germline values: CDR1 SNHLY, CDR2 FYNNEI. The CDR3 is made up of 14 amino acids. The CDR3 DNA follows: TGTGCCAGCAGCTCCGGGACGCTTGGCGGGGAGCTGTTTTTT. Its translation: CASSSGTLGGELFF.

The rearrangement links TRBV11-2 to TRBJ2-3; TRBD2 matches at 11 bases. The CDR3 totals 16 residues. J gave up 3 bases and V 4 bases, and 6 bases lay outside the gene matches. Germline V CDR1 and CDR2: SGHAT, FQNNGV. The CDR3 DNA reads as TGTGCCAGCAGCTCCTTAGCGGGGGGGTATACAGATACGCAGTATTTT. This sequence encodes CASSSLAGGYTDTQYF.

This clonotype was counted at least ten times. CDR3 DNA sequence: TGTGCCAGCAGTGTTATCCAAGAGACCCAGTACTTC. Residues: CASSVIQETQYF. The chain carries TRBV2 and TRBJ2-5; D ambiguous. This CDR3 spans 12 amino acids. Trimming took 4 bases from V and 1 from J, leaving 4 bases between them. Germline values: CDR1 SNHLY, CDR2 FYNNEI.

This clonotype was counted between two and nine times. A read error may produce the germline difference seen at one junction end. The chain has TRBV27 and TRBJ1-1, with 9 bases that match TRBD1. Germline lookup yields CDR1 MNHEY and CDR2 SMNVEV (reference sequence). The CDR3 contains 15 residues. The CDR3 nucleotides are TGTACCAGCAGTTTGACAGGGGGTGTCGACACTGAAGCTTTCTTT. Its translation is CTSSLTGGVDTEAFF.

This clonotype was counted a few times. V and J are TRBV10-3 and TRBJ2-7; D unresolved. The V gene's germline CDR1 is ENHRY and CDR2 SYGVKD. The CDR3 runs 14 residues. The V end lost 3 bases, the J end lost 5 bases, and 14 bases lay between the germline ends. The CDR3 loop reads CAISDRAYRNEQYF. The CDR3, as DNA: TGTGCCATCAGTGACCGGGCCTATAGGAACGAGCAGTACTTC.

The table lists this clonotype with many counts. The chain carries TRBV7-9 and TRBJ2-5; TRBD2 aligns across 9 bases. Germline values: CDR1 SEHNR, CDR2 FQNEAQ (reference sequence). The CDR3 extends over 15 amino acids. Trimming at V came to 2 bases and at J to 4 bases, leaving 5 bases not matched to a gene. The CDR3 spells CASSLFRGRGETQYF. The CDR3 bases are TGTGCCAGCAGCTTATTCCGCGGGAGGGGAGAGACCCAGTACTTC.

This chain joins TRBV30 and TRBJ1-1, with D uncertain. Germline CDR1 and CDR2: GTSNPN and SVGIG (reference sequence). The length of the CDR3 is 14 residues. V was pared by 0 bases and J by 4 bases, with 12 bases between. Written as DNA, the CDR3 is TGTGCCTGGAGTGTTGGACCGCGGGGCACTGAAGCTTTCTTT. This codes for CAWSVGPRGTEAFF.

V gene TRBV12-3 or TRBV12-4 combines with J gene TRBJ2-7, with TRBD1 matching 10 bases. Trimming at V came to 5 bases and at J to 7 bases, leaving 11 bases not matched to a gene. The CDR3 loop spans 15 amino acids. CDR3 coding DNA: TGTGCCAGCAGTCTCACCAGGACAGGGGGGATGGAGCAGTACTTC. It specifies CASSLTRTGGMEQYF.

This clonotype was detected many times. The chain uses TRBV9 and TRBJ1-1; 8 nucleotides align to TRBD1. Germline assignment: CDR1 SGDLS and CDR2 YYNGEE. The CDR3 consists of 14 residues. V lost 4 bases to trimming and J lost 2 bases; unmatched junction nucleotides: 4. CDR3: CASSTGTGNTEAFF. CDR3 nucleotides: TGTGCCAGCAGCACAGGGACAGGTAACACTGAAGCTTTCTTT. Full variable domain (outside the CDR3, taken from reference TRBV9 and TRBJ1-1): DSGVTQTPKHLITATGQRVTLRCSPRSGDLSVYWYQQSLDQGLQFLIQYYNGEERAKGNILERFSAQQFPDLHSELNLSSLELGDSALYFCASSTGTGNTEAFFGQGTRLTVV.

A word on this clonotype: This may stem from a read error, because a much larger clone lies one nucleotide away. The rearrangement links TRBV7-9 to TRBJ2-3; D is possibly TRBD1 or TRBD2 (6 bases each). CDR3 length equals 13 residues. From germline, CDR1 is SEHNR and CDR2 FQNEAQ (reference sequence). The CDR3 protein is CASSLTGADTRYF. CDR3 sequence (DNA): TGTGCCAGCAGCTTAACGGGGGCAGATACGCGGTATTTT. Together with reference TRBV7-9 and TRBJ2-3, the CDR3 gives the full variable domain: DTGVSQNPRHKITKRGQNVTFRCDPISEHNRLYWYRQTLGQGPEFLTYFQNEAQLEKSRLLSDRFSAERPKGSFSTLEIQRTEQGDSAMYLCASSLTGADTRYFGPGTRLTVL.

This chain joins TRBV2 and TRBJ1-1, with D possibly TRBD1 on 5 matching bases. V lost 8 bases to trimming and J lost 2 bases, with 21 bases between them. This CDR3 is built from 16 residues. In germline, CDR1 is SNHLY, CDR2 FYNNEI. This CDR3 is CASSPDQQATNTEAFF. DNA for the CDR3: TGTGCCAGCTCACCCGATCAACAGGCTACTAACACTGAAGCTTTCTTT.

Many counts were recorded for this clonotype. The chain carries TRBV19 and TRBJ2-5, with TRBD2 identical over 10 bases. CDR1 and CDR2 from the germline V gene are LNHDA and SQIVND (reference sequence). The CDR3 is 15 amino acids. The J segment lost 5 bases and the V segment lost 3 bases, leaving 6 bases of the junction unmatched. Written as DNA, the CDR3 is TGTGCCAGTAGTATTAAGGGACTAGCGAGCGAGACCCAGTACTTC. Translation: CASSIKGLASETQYF.